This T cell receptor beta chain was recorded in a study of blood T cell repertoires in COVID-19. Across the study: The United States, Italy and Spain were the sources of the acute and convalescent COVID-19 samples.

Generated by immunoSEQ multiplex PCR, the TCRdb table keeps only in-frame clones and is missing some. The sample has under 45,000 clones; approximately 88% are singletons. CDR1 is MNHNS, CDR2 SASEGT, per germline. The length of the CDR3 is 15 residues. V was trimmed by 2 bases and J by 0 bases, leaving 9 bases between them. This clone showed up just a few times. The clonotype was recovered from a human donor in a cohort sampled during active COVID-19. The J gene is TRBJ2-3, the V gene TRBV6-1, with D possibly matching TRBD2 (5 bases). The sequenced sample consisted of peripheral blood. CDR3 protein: CASSETGVSTDTQYF. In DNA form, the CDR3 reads TGTGCCAGCAGTGAAACCGGGGTTAGCACAGATACGCAGTATTTT.